This entry lists 21 T cell receptor beta chains sequenced from one sample in a study of T cell responses to AZD1222 COVID-19 vaccine. Libraries were prepared by immunoSEQ multiplex PCR; TCRdb keeps only in-frame clonotypes and omits some of them. The sample shows approximately 94,000 clones, roughly 89% of them seen only once. This sample comprised peripheral blood, obtained on day 0 of AZD1222 vaccination. Every receptor here comes from an adult in good health.

The V call is TRBV9, the J call TRBJ2-7; either TRBD1 or TRBD2 may supply D (5 bases each). Trimming stripped 3 bases from V and 6 bases from J, with 13 bases between. CDR1 is SGDLS and CDR2 is YYNGEE in the germline V gene. The CDR3 runs to 13 residues. The CDR3 spells CASSDGAYGEQYF. The CDR3 DNA reads TGTGCCAGCAGCGACGGGGCCTATGGCGAGCAGTACTTC.

J is TRBJ2-3 and V is TRBV10-1, with TRBD1 matching 9 bases. Germline V gene data show CDR1 as WNHNN and CDR2 as SYGVQD (reference sequence). The ends lost 5 bases at V and 1 base at J; junction bases unmatched: 4. The CDR3 is made up of 15 amino acids. In DNA, the CDR3 is TGCGCCAGCAGTACAGGGGGCGCAGGCACAGATACGCAGTATTTT. It encodes CASSTGGAGTDTQYF.

The rearrangement joins TRBV7-2 to TRBJ1-6; 8 bases map to TRBD1. Trimming removed 2 bases from V and 10 bases from J; junction bases left unmatched: 4. Germline V gives CDR1 SGHTA, CDR2 FQGNSA. The CDR3 has 14 amino acids. The CDR3 loop is CASSLYDRGSPLHF. The CDR3 DNA is TGTGCCAGCAGCTTATACGACAGGGGATCACCCCTCCACTTT.

The rearrangement uses TRBV30 and TRBJ2-5, with 11 bases lining up with TRBD2. The junction had 12 bases not matched to a gene; V was cut back by 4 bases and J by 5 bases. CDR1 and CDR2 (germline): GTSNPN, SVGIG (reference sequence). The CDR3 is made up of 16 amino acids. The CDR3 sequence is CAWNGGLAGGVETQYF. CDR3 DNA: TGTGCCTGGAATGGGGGCTTAGCGGGAGGGGTGGAGACCCAGTACTTC.

V and J are TRBV5-6 and TRBJ1-2; 12 bases fit TRBD1. The germline CDR1 and CDR2 sequences are SGHDT and YYEEEE. This CDR3 has 15 residues. V shed 2 bases and J 4 bases; nucleotides not matched to a gene: 3. Written as DNA, the CDR3 is TGTGCCAGCAGCTTAGGGACAGGGGGCATCTATGGCTACACCTTC. It is translated as CASSLGTGGIYGYTF.

The V call is TRBV2, the J call TRBJ2-2; perhaps TRBD1 as D (8 bases). CDR1 is SNHLY, CDR2 FYNNEI, per germline. Trimming removed 6 bases at V and 4 bases at J, with 12 bases between. The CDR3 has 14 residues. The CDR3 is CASRRGTGTGELFF. The DNA for the CDR3 is TGTGCCAGCAGGCGGGGGACAGGCACCGGGGAGCTGTTTTTT. Full variable domain (missing parts from reference TRBV2 and TRBJ2-2): EPEVTQTPSHQVTQMGQEVILRCVPISNHLYFYWYRQILGQKVEFLVSFYNNEISEKSEIFDDQFSVERPDGSNFTLKIRSTKLEDSAMYFCASRRGTGTGELFFGEGSRLTVL.

The V gene is TRBV27, the J gene TRBJ2-2, with D hard to call. The CDR3 sequence is 14 residues long. V was shortened by 0 bases and J by 6 bases, with 8 bases between the two germline ends. CDR1 is MNHEY, CDR2 SMNVEV, per germline (reference sequence). The CDR3 DNA is TGTGCCAGCAGTTTATCTTGGACGGCCGGGGAGCTGTTTTTT. Translation gives CASSLSWTAGELFF.

The V call is TRBV2, the J call TRBJ1-2; no firm D call. The V end was cut by 6 bases, the J end by 3 bases, with 14 bases between. The CDR3 length is 14 residues. In germline, CDR1 is SNHLY, CDR2 FYNNEI. DNA of the CDR3: TGTGCCAGCAGCTCAGTACAAAGATACTATGGCTACACCTTC. This codes for CASSSVQRYYGYTF.

The J gene is TRBJ1-5, the V gene TRBV5-1; D not certain. The V end was cut by 4 bases, the J end by 6 bases, with 14 bases between. In germline, CDR1 is SGHRS, CDR2 YFSETQ. The CDR3 is 14 residues long. CDR3 in amino acids: CASSPGGYGQPQHF. The CDR3 nucleotides read TGCGCCAGCAGCCCAGGCGGGTATGGTCAGCCCCAGCATTTT.

DNA of the CDR3: TGTGCCAGCAGCCACCTGGCGGGAGGCCTCCTCTACGAGCAGTACTTC. Protein product: CASSHLAGGLLYEQYF. The gene calls are TRBV3-1 (or the pseudogene TRBV3-2) and TRBJ2-7, with 8 bases fitting TRBD2. V shed 3 bases and J 3 bases; nucleotides not matched to a gene: 10. Germline assignment: CDR1 LGHDT and CDR2 YNNKEL (reference sequence). This CDR3 spans 16 amino acids.

The chain recombines TRBV13 with TRBJ1-4; 9 nucleotides agree with TRBD1. Germline CDR1 and CDR2: PRHDT and FYEKMQ (reference sequence). This CDR3 region has 15 residues. Trimming took 4 bases from V and 7 from J; bases not matched to a gene: 7. CDR3: CASSSDRGYREKLFF. The CDR3 region has the DNA TGTGCCAGCAGCTCGGACAGGGGATATCGTGAAAAACTGTTTTTT.

This clone was observed once. CDR3 in DNA: TGTGCCAGCACTGAGGGCCCGCTACAGGGTTCGATACAGCCCCAGCATTTT. This translates into CASTEGPLQGSIQPQHF. V and J are TRBV6-4 and TRBJ1-5; tentative D call: TRBD1 (6 bases). Trimming pared 7 bases from V and 7 bases from J, leaving 26 bases between. Germline V gene sequence: CDR1 MRHNA, CDR2 SNTAGT. This CDR3 region has 17 residues.

V gene TRBV30 combines with J gene TRBJ2-3, with D uncertain. The germline V gene has CDR1 GTSNPN and CDR2 SVGIG (reference sequence). The CDR3 length is 13 residues. Trimming removed 4 bases from V and 7 bases from J, with 15 bases in between. The CDR3 coding sequence is TGTGCCTGGAAGGCTAGTCTCATTAATACGCAGTATTTT. Protein sequence: CAWKASLINTQYF. Variable domain in full (rest from reference TRBV30 and TRBJ2-3): SQTIHQWPATLVQPVGSPLSLECTVEGTSNPNLYWYRQAAGRGLQLLFYSVGIGQISSEVPQNLSASRPQDRQFILSSKKLLLSDSGFYLCAWKASLINTQYFGPGTRLTVL.

This clone was seen just once. V usage is TRBV7-8 and J usage is TRBJ2-5, with TRBD1 identical over 7 bases. The CDR3 sequence is 13 residues long. The V gene end was trimmed by 5 bases and the J gene end by 1 base; junction bases not matched to a gene: 1. Looked up from germline, CDR1 is SGHVS and CDR2 is FQNEAQ. CDR3 region: CASSRDSQETQYF. The DNA of the CDR3 is TGTGCCAGCAGCAGGGACAGCCAAGAGACCCAGTACTTC.

The chain joins TRBV6-1 to TRBJ1-2, with D maybe TRBD1 (5 bases). The CDR3 covers 19 residues. The V gene lost 1 base and the J gene lost 0 bases, with 21 bases spanning the gap. CDR1 MNHNS and CDR2 SASEGT come from the germline V gene. The CDR3 loop is CASSEDIGASLLTNYGYTF. The CDR3 DNA reads as TGTGCCAGCAGTGAAGATATAGGGGCCTCGCTCTTGACTAACTATGGCTACACCTTC.

The chain links TRBV2 to TRBJ2-1; D possibly corresponds to TRBD1 (6 bases). This CDR3 region has 14 residues. V lost 3 bases and J 7 bases, leaving 13 bases between the germline ends. CDR1 is SNHLY, CDR2 FYNNEI, per germline. CDR3 bases: TGTGCCAGCAGTGAGAAGGACAGACAGAATGAGCAGTTCTTC. This translates into CASSEKDRQNEQFF.

The gene calls are TRBV11-1 and TRBJ1-1; the D is unclear. V dropped 5 bases and J dropped 7 bases, with 14 bases sitting between them. The CDR3 is 13 amino acids. In germline, CDR1 is SGHAT, CDR2 FQDESV (reference sequence). The CDR3 spells CASSGGSNGEAFF. In DNA, the CDR3 is TGTGCCAGCAGCGGAGGGAGTAATGGTGAAGCTTTCTTT.

This chain uses TRBV5-1 with TRBJ1-1, with TRBD1 as a possible D gene (5 bases). The ends were cut back, 0 bases at V and 5 bases at J, with 14 bases in the middle. The germline V gene has CDR1 SGHRS and CDR2 YFSETQ. The CDR3 runs 15 residues. The CDR3 here is CASSLDQAPGTEAFF. The CDR3 nucleotides read TGCGCCAGCAGCTTGGACCAGGCACCAGGGACTGAAGCTTTCTTT.

V is TRBV12-3 or TRBV12-4 and J is TRBJ1-1, with D hard to call. V shed 2 bases and J shed 7 bases, with 11 bases lying between them. The length of the CDR3 is 13 residues. CDR3 amino acids: CASSLRPTNEAFF. The CDR3, as DNA: TGTGCCAGCAGTTTACGGCCTACCAATGAAGCTTTCTTT.

The chain combines TRBV7-9 with TRBJ1-5; 8 bases are a match to TRBD1. This CDR3 has 17 residues. V shed 0 bases and J 6 bases; nucleotides not matched to a gene: 10. CDR1 SEHNR and CDR2 FQNEAQ come from the germline V gene (reference sequence). CDR3 sequence reads: CASSLAGTGTGTQPQHF. CDR3 DNA: TGTGCCAGCAGCTTAGCGGGGACGGGGACAGGAACTCAGCCCCAGCATTTT. Complete variable domain (other parts from reference TRBV7-9 and TRBJ1-5): DTGVSQNPRHKITKRGQNVTFRCDPISEHNRLYWYRQTLGQGPEFLTYFQNEAQLEKSRLLSDRFSAERPKGSFSTLEIQRTEQGDSAMYLCASSLAGTGTGTQPQHFGDGTRLSIL.

The chain couples TRBV19 to TRBJ1-1; TRBD1 matches at 9 bases. Germline-derived CDR1 and CDR2 are LNHDA and SQIVND (reference sequence). The CDR3 spans 19 residues. With V trimmed by 10 bases and J by 2 bases, 23 bases remained unmatched. The CDR3 DNA reads TGTGCCACTACCACCCCGATAGGACAGGGGTACCACCTCAACACTGAAGCTTTCTTT. It translates to CATTTPIGQGYHLNTEAFF.